One sample yielded the 8 T cell receptor beta chains listed below, sequenced in a study of identical twins. In TCRdb, the 5' RACE reads were re-called with MiXCR into one record per CDR3 protein. There are under 900,000 distinct CDR3 sequences in the sample; 12% occur only once, and around 1.6% lies in the top ten. These data also featured in a second study, about yellow fever vaccine responses in identical twins.

Sequenced material: PBMCs. The receptors shown here come from a woman between 18 and 30 years old in good health.

This clonotype appeared a few times. The CDR3 DNA follows: TGTGCCACCAGCAGAGTCGTACAGCGCTCTGGAAACACCATATATTTT. This codes for CATSRVVQRSGNTIYF. The V and J genes are TRBV15 and TRBJ1-3; the D is unclear. Germline values: CDR1 LNHNV, CDR2 YYDKDF (reference sequence). Trimming removed 1 base from V and 0 bases from J, with 10 bases in between. The CDR3 runs 16 residues.

V usage is TRBV5-1 and J usage is TRBJ2-2, with TRBD1 matching over 8 bases. The CDR3 is 16 amino acids. CDR1 is SGHRS and CDR2 is YFSETQ in the germline V gene. V was pared by 0 bases and J by 3 bases, with 4 bases of the junction left unmatched. The CDR3 protein is CASSLEGTGYTGELFF. The DNA for the CDR3 is TGCGCCAGCAGCTTGGAGGGGACAGGCTACACCGGGGAGCTGTTTTTT.

V gene TRBV6-1 combines with J gene TRBJ2-1, with 8 bases identical to TRBD2. After removal of 5 bases from V and 6 bases from J, the junction contained 9 bases not matched to a gene. The V gene's germline CDR1 is MNHNS and CDR2 SASEGT. The CDR3 runs 15 residues. Here the CDR3 reads CASSQPGLVVNEQFF. In DNA form, the CDR3 reads TGTGCCAGCAGTCAACCGGGACTAGTTGTCAATGAGCAGTTCTTC.

This clonotype was seen more than once but under ten times. V and J are TRBV20-1 and TRBJ2-7, with TRBD2 identical over 15 bases. V lost 5 bases and J lost 2; bases outside the gene matches: 4. In germline, CDR1 is DFQATT, CDR2 SNEGSKA (reference sequence). There are 15 residues in the CDR3. DNA of the CDR3: TGCAGTGCTGCCTGGACTAGCGGGGGGGCCTACGAGCAGTACGTC. Its translation is CSAAWTSGGAYEQYV.

The table lists this clonotype with a few counts. This chain links TRBV12-3 or TRBV12-4 with TRBJ2-1, with D hard to call. Trimming took 1 base from V and 4 from J, leaving 8 bases between them. CDR3 length: 14 residues. The CDR3 sequence: CASSLGSQYNEQFF. The CDR3 DNA is TGTGCCAGCAGTTTAGGGTCACAGTACAATGAGCAGTTCTTC.

This clonotype has a count of ten or more. The chain links TRBV5-1 to TRBJ2-5; 8 nucleotides line up with TRBD2. The trim removed 4 bases at V and 2 bases at J, leaving 7 bases unmatched. Germline lookup yields CDR1 SGHRS and CDR2 YFSETQ. The CDR3 sequence is 15 residues long. The CDR3 loop reads CASSTQRGPQETQYF. CDR3 nucleotide sequence: TGCGCCAGCAGCACACAGCGGGGGCCACAAGAGACCCAGTACTTC.

This clonotype was counted many times. The chain joins TRBV20-1 to TRBJ1-6; D is possibly TRBD1 (5 bases). This CDR3 is built from 16 residues. V lost 0 bases and J lost 6, with 15 bases in between. Germline CDR1 reads DFQATT; CDR2 reads SNEGSKA (reference sequence). The CDR3, as DNA: TGCAGTGCTAGAGATATGTCAGGGCTTCTTAATTCACCCCTCCACTTT. Amino acids: CSARDMSGLLNSPLHF.

The V gene is TRBV10-3, the J gene TRBJ2-3; 7 nucleotides agree with TRBD2. This CDR3 region has 13 residues. Germline values: CDR1 ENHRY, CDR2 SYGVKD. V was clipped by 11 bases and J by 5 bases; unmatched bases: 10. DNA for the CDR3: TGTGCCGTTAGCGGGTCGGCGGGAGATACGCAGTATTTT. As protein: CAVSGSAGDTQYF.